The sequence of this T cell receptor (beta chain) was determined in a study of blood T cell repertoires in COVID-19 (dated by TCRdb to 2020 to 2021). In the study overall: Collaborator samples came from the United States, Italy and Spain and covered acute and convalescent phases of COVID-19. The material from the prospective study consisted of cDNA or gDNA derived from T cells, B-cell-depleted T cells, or PBMCs. Deeply sampled blood TCRbeta repertoires from subjects exposed to, actively infected with, or recovered from COVID-19 were included in the dataset. The repertoires were made available in a free public database intended to serve as a resource for research on the immune response to SARS-CoV-2. The samples were drawn from the first 160 participants of the ongoing ImmuneRACE study and from roughly 1,300 subjects provided by 6 global collaborators. The sample metadata nearly always contained a de-identified subject ID, COVID-19 status, age in years and sex. HLA class I and class II types, where available, came from metadata supplied by the sample provider rather than from assay-based typing. Overall study results and their limits: The quantity of clinical and demographic metadata differed by source and by participant and was supplied without curation.

The CDR3, cysteine through phenylalanine, is 17 amino acids long. The retained sequence is limited to the CDR3, 51 bases, with the frame set at the first base. Trimming leaves V shorter by 4 bases and J shorter by 0 bases, with the junction holding 11 bases beyond the gene matches. The germline V gene yields MGHDK for CDR1 and SYGVNS for CDR2. The immunoSEQ Assay, a bias-controlled multiplex PCR, was used to amplify TCRbeta CDR3 regions from genomic DNA. As for the authors' bioinformatics: Nucleated cell counts per sample were estimated from amplification of reference gene primers within the assay. To quantify the absolute abundance of each unique TCRbeta CDR3 rearrangement, sequence reads were collapsed and filtered. For each sample, productive Simpson clonality was calculated as the square root of Simpson's diversity index over productive rearrangements. TCRdb obtained this table from immuneACCESS and retained in-frame rearrangements with V and J assigned. These tables miss some clones; where compared with another copy, unresolved V genes account for less than half of the shortfall, and the remainder is unexplained. From that table come the V and J calls and clone size; the DNA was used to work out D and trimming. For this sample the table gives roughly 380,000 clones, of which over 65% were detected only once. The leading ten clones occupy 1.1% of the sample.

Note on this clone: No antigen is known for it. No quality values exist for individual bases; no much larger clone is one base distant.

Whole blood was collected in K2EDTA tubes by collaborating institutions according to the institutions' own protocols. For TCRbeta analysis, collaborators shipped samples as frozen whole blood, isolated PBMCs, or DNA extracted from either of those sample types. This chain is built from TRBV25-1 and TRBJ1-2; TRBD1 matches 7 bases in the middle. This TCR was sampled from a human donor with acute or convalescent COVID-19. The donor label of this sample is uncertain. Sample: peripheral blood. The nucleotides read TGTGCCAGCAGTGGATCCACGACAGGGATAACTAACTATGGCTACACCTTC. Protein translation: CASSGSTTGITNYGYTF.